This T cell receptor (beta chain) was profiled in a study of vaccination and CD4 T cells after COVID-19. For the study at large: Control wells got either CEFX epitopes, HIV-1 Nef peptides, or no peptide at all. Study-wide results and caveats: The researchers studied relatively few convalescent patients and omitted early post-infection timepoints.

As to treatment: approximately nine-day PBMC culture with coronavirus spike peptide pools or control peptides (ViraFEST assay). Half the growth medium was swapped for new IL-2 medium on days 3 and 7. Worth noting for this clonotype: Its target is unknown.

Cultured CD4+ T cell DNA underwent sequencing with the Oncomine TCR Beta short-read assay. TCRdb called the PCR reads again in MiXCR, with one record for every CDR3 protein. The sample carries over 15,000 distinct CDR3 sequences, roughly 43% recorded once. The CDR3 totals 12 residues. V usage is TRBV12-3 or TRBV12-4 and J usage is TRBJ1-2; D gene uncertain. The sequencing here drew on CD4+ T cells from blood, cultured in vitro, taken before SARS-CoV-2 vaccination. The sequence derives from a human donor who had recovered from COVID-19. For the CDR3, the DNA is TGTTCCACGCGGGGTGCCAACTATGGCTACACCTTC. Its translation: CSTRGANYGYTF.